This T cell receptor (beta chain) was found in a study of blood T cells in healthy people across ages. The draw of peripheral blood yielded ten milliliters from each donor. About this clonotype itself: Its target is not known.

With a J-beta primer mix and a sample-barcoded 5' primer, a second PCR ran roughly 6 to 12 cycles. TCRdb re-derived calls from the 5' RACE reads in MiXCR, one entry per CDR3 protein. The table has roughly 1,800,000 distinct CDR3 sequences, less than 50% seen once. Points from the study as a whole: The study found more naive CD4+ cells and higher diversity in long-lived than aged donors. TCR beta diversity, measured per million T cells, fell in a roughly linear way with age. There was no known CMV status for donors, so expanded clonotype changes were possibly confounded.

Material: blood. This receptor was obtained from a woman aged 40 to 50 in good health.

The chain's CDR3 is CASSQDSETRYGYTF. CDR3 sequence (DNA): TGTGCCAGCAGCCAAGATTCCGAGACCCGCTATGGCTACACCTTC. V usage is TRBV4-2 and J usage is TRBJ1-2, with D unclear. The V end was cut by 0 bases, the J end by 4 bases, with 12 bases between. CDR1 and CDR2 from the germline V gene are LGHNA and YNFKEQ. There are 15 residues in the CDR3.